This TCR beta chain was recovered during a study of CD8 T cells in Susac syndrome. This CDR3 has 16 amino acids. From blood CD8+ and CD4+ T cells, the TCR beta chain was sequenced. Relapsing-remitting disease, either stable or active, was present in the treatment-naive patients who were the multiple sclerosis controls. The CD8+ and CD4+ T cells were negatively isolated, with the TEMRA cells enriched by FACS. About 0.5 to 1 ug RNA was reverse transcribed with random hexamers. The method of amplification for TCR beta CDR3 was immunoSEQ multiplex PCR, covering 54 Vbeta and 13 Jbeta. TCRdb redid the calling of the immunoSEQ multiplex PCR reads with MiXCR, one entry per CDR3 protein. The profile shows 100,000 to 150,000 distinct CDR3 sequences, more than 80% of them singletons.

Sequencing used CD8+ T cells from PBMCs. The rearrangement uses TRBV21-1 and TRBJ2-1; the table names TRBD1, a call not compared with the DNA. TRBV21-1 constitutes a pseudogene. The receptor's source is a human donor with multiple sclerosis. The CDR3 sequence: CASSKIRGAFYNEQFF. The CDR3 DNA is TGTGCCAGCAGCAAGATCCGGGGGGCTTTCTACAATGAGCAGTTCTTC.